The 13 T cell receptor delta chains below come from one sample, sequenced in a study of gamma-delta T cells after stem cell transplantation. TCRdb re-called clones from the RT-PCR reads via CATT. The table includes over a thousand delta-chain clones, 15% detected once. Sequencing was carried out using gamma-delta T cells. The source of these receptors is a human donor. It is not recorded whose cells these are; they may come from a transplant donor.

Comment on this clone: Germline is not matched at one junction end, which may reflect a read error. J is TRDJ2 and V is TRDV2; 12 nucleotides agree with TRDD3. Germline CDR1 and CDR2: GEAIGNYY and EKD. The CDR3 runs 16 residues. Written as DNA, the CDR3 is TGTGCCTGTGACGTACTGGGGGATACTTTGACATCACAACTCTTCTTT. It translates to CACDVLGDTLTSQLFF.

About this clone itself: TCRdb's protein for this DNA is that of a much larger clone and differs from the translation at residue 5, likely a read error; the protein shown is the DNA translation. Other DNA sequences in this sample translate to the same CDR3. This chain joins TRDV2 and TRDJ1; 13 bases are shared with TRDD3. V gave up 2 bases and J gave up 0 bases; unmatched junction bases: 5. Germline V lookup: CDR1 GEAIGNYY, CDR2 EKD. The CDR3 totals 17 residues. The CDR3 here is CACDILLGDTHTDKLIF. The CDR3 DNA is TGTGCCTGTGACATCCTACTGGGGGATACGCACACCGATAAACTCATCTTT.

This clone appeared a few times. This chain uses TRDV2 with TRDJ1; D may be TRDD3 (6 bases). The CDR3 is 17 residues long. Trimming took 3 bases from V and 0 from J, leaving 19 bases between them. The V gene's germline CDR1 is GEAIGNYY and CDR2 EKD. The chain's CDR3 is CACDPVAGGKYTDKLIF. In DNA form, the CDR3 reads TGTGCCTGTGACCCCGTAGCGGGGGGAAAGTACACCGATAAACTCATCTTT.

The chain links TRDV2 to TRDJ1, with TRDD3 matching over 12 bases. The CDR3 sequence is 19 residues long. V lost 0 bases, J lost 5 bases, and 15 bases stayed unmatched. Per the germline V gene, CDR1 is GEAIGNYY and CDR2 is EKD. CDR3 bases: TGTGCCTGTGACACCTTAACTGGGGGATACCAATTACCTCCAGATAAACTCATCTTT. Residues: CACDTLTGGYQLPPDKLIF.

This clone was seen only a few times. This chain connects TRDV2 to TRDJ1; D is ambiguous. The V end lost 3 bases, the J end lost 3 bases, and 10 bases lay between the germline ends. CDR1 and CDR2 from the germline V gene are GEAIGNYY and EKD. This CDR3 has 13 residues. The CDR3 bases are TGTGCCTGTGACGCCCTGCGGGCCGATAAACTCATCTTT. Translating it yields CACDALRADKLIF.

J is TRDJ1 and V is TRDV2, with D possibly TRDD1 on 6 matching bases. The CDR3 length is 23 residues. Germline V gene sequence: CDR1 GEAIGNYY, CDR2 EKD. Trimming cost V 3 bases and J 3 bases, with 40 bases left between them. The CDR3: CACDLVGGYGDLEIPLEADKLIF. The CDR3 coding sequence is TGTGCCTGTGACCTCGTAGGAGGATATGGGGACCTCGAAATACCCTTAGAAGCCGATAAACTCATCTTT.

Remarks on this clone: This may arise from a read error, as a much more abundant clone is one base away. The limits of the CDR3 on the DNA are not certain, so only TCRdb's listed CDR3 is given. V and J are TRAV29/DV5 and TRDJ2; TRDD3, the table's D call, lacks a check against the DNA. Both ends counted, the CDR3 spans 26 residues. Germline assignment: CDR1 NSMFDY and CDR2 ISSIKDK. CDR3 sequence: CSVILCSKRDLPAIYWGITLTAQLFF.

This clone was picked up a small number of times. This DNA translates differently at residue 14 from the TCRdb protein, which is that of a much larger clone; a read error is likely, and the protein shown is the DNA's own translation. CDR3 region: CAFTTTTMGGYHTGKLIF. As DNA, the CDR3 is TGTGCCTTTACTACTACTACGATGGGGGGATACCACACCGGTAAACTCATCTTT. The chain couples TRDV3 to TRDJ1; 9 positions agree with TRDD3. The CDR3 has 18 amino acids. CDR1 TVYSNPD and CDR2 GDNSRS come from the germline V gene (reference sequence). Supplemented by reference TRDV3 and TRDJ1, the full variable domain reads CDKVTQSSPDQTVASGSEVVLLCTYDTVYSNPDLFWYRIRPDYSFQFVFYGDNSRSEGADFTQGRFSVKHILTQKAFHLVISPVRTEDSATYYCAFTTTTMGGYHTGKLIFGKGTRVTVEP.

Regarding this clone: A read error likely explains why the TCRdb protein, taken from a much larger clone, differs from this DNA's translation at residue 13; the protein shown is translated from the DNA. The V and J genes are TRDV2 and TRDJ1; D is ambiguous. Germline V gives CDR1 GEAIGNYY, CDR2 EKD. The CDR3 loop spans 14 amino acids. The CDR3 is CACDHIANTDKLTF. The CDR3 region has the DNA TGTGCCTGTGACCATATTGCAAACACCGATAAACTCACCTTT.

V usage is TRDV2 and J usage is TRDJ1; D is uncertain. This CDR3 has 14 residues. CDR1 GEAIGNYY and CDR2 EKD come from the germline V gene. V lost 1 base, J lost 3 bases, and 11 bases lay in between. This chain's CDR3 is CACDTVAYSDKLIF. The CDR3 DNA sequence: TGTGCCTGTGACACGGTGGCATACTCCGATAAACTCATCTTT.

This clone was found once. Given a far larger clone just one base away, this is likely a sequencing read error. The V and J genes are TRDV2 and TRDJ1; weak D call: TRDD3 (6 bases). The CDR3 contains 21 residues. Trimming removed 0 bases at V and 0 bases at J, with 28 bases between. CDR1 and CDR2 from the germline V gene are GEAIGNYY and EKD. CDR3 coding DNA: TGTGCCTGTGACACCCTGGACTGGGCCGGGCACCTCGCTACCGACACCGATAAACTCATCTTT. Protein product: CACDTLDWAGHLATDTDKLIF.

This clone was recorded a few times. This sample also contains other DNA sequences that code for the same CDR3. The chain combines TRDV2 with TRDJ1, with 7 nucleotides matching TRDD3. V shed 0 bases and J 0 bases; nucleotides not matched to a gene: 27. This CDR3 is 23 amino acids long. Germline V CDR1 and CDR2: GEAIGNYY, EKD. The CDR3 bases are TGTGCCTGTGACACCGTTGCTGGGGGTCAACCACCAACCCCAGGGTCCCACACCGATAAACTCATCTTT. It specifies CACDTVAGGQPPTPGSHTDKLIF.

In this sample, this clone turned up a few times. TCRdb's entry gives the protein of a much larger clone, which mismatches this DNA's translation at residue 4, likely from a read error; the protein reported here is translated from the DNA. The CDR3: CASRVFGLPTNGIVLGISTDKLIF. The CDR3 nucleotides read TGTGCCTCGAGGGTGTTTGGCCTTCCTACTAACGGTATTGTACTGGGGATTTCCACCGATAAACTCATCTTT. The chain couples TRDV3 to TRDJ1, with 9 bases matching TRDD2. V was pared by 4 bases and J by 1 base, with 37 bases of the junction left unmatched. This CDR3 comprises 24 residues. Per germline, CDR1 TVYSNPD and CDR2 GDNSRS (reference sequence).